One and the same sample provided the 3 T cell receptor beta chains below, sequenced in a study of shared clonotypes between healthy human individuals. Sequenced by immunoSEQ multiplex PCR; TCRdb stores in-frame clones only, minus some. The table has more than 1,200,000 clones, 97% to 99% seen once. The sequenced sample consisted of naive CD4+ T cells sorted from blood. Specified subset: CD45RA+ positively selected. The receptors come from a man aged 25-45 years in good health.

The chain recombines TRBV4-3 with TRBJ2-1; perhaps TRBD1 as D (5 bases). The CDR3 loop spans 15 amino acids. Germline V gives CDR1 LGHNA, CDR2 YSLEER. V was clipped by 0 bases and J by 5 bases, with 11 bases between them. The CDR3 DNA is TGCGCCAGCAGCCAAGATGGGGCAACAAACAATGAGCAGTTCTTC. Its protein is CASSQDGATNNEQFF.

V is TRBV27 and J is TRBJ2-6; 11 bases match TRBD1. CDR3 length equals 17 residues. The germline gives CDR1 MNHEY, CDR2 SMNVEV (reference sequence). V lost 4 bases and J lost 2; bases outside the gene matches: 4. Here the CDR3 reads CASSSGQGAAGANVLTF. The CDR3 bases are TGTGCCAGCAGTTCCGGACAGGGGGCGGCTGGGGCCAACGTCCTGACTTTC.

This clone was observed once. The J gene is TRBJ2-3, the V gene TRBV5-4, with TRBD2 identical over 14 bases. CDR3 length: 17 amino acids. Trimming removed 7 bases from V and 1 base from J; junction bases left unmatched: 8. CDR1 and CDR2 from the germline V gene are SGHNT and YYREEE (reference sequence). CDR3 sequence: CASQWGLAGAGTDTQYF. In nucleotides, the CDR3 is TGTGCCAGCCAATGGGGACTAGCGGGAGCGGGCACAGATACGCAGTATTTT.